This is a list of T cell receptor beta chains from one sample in a study of cytotoxic CD8 clonotypes in ibrutinib-treated CLL. Method: immunoSEQ multiplex PCR; TCRdb's copy keeps in-frame clones and lacks some. This sample has under 200,000 clones, with about 80% found just once. The sequences come from PBMCs, collected after 24 months of ibrutinib treatment. These TCRs come from a human donor with chronic lymphocytic leukemia. Both conserved end residues are part of each CDR3. A D gene is named only where the DNA matches it firmly. Where a row states a size, it is once, few, many or the class of an expanded clone; other rows omit it.

>-|TRBV21-1|-|TRBJ1-2
TGTGCCAGCAGCAAAGTGCGCCCGGGGGAGTGTAACTATGGCTACACCTTC
CASSKVRPGECNYGYTF
>-|TRBV4-2|-|TRBJ2-7
TGTGCCAGCAGCCAAGATGTGGTAGCGGTCTCCTACGAGCAGTACTTC
CASSQDVVAVSYEQYF
>-|TRBV28|-|TRBJ2-7
TGTGCCACCCAGGGTTCTGTCTTGCGGGGCGAGCAGTACTTC
CATQGSVLRGEQYF
>-|TRBV7-2|-|TRBJ2-1
TGTGCCAGCAGCCGCCAGCGGGTGGGATATGATGAGCAGTTCTTC
CASSRQRVGYDEQFF
>-|TRBV2|-|TRBJ2-7
TGTGCCAGCAGCGCGGCCGCGTCCTACGAGCAGTACTTC
CASSAAASYEQYF
>-|TRBV7-2|-|TRBJ1-1
TGTGCCAGCAGCTTTTGGACATCAAACACTGAAGCTTTCTTT
CASSFWTSNTEAFF
>-|TRBV7-3|-|TRBJ2-7
TGTGCCAGCAGCTTAACTTTGGCCAGACCCTACGAGCAGTACTTC
CASSLTLARPYEQYF
>-|TRBV4-2|-|TRBJ2-1
TGTGCCAGCAGCCAAGACGCTCAGGGGAATGAGCAGTTCTTC
CASSQDAQGNEQFF
>-|TRBV2|TRBD2|TRBJ2-5
TGTGCCAGCAGTGTGGGCGGGGGGCAAGAGACCCAGTACTTC
CASSVGGGQETQYF
>-|TRBV10-3|-|TRBJ1-1
TGTGCCATCAGTGACGACAGGAACACTGAAGCTTTCTTT
CAISDDRNTEAFF
>few|TRBV10-3|-|TRBJ1-1
TGTGCCATCAGTGGTGCCCAGAACACTGAAGCTTTCTTT
CAISGAQNTEAFF
>-|TRBV6-5|TRBD1|TRBJ1-5
TGTGCCAGCAGTTACTCAGGACAGGGGGCGAATCAGCCCCAGCATTTT
CASSYSGQGANQPQHF
>-|TRBV6-5|-|TRBJ2-3
TGTGCCAGCAGTTACTCAGGACAGAAAACAGATACGCAGTATTTT
CASSYSGQKTDTQYF
>-|TRBV7-9|TRBD1|TRBJ1-2
TGTGCCAGCGCAAACAGGGGATCGAACTATGGCTACACCTTC
CASANRGSNYGYTF
>-|TRBV30|-|TRBJ1-2
TGTGCCTGGAGTGGGGGGAAGGGGACGGGTAACGGTGGCTACACCTTC
CAWSGGKGTGNGGYTF
>-|TRBV19|TRBD1|TRBJ1-5
TGTGCCAGTAGGAAAACAGACAGGGTAGAGATTCAGCCCCAGCATTTT
CASRKTDRVEIQPQHF
>-|TRBV19|-|TRBJ1-5
TGTGCCAGTAGTATACGGGACCCAACCTTGAATCAGCCCCAGCATTTT
CASSIRDPTLNQPQHF
>-|TRBV15|-|TRBJ1-2
TGTGCCACCAGCAGTTCCCTCGAGGGCTATGGCTACACCTTC
CATSSSLEGYGYTF
>-|TRBV6-5|-|TRBJ1-4
TGTGCCAGCAGCGTAGCGGGGGCGAGGGAAAAACTGTTTTTT
CASSVAGAREKLFF
>-|TRBV7-8|-|TRBJ1-3
TGTGCCAGCAGCTACGCCGGGAGGAGGCAATCTGGAAACACCATATATTTT
CASSYAGRRQSGNTIYF
>-|TRBV7-8|-|TRBJ1-6
TGTGCCAGCAGCTTAAATAGGCCAGAAGATAATTCACCCCTCCACTTT
CASSLNRPEDNSPLHF
>-|TRBV28|-|TRBJ1-2
TGTGCCAGCAGCCGTACATCGAACTATGGCTACACCTTC
CASSRTSNYGYTF
>-|TRBV7-6|-|TRBJ2-7
TGTGCCAGCAGCGGGCGGGACGGAACCTACGAGCAGTACTTC
CASSGRDGTYEQYF
>-|TRBV5-1|TRBD2|TRBJ2-2
TGCGCCAGCAGCTTGACTAGCGTGGGCACCGGGGAGCTGTTTTTT
CASSLTSVGTGELFF
>once|TRBV6-6|TRBD1|TRBJ1-2
TGTGCCAGCAGTTCCGGACAGGAGGCTGTTAACTATGGCTACACCTTC
CASSSGQEAVNYGYTF
>-|TRBV5-1|-|TRBJ2-3
TGCGCCAGCAGCTTGACGGGCCCAGATACGCAGTATTTT
CASSLTGPDTQYF
>-|TRBV29-1|-|TRBJ1-1
TGCAGCGTTGAGAACAGGAGGAACACTGAAGCTTTCTTT
CSVENRRNTEAFF
>-|TRBV4-2|-|TRBJ1-2
TGTGCCAGCAGCCAAGATAGCGGGGACCGGGGCTACACCTTC
CASSQDSGDRGYTF
>few|TRBV11-2|TRBD1|TRBJ1-1
TGTGCCAGCAGCGCGACAGGGTACACTGAAGCTTTCTTT
CASSATGYTEAFF
>-|TRBV29-1|-|TRBJ2-1
TGCAGCGTTGAAGGGGGACGAGGCTCCTACAATGAGCAGTTCTTC
CSVEGGRGSYNEQFF
>once|TRBV28|TRBD2|TRBJ2-3
TGTGCCAGCGGGGTAGCGGGGAGCACAGATACGCAGTATTTT
CASGVAGSTDTQYF
>-|TRBV9|-|TRBJ2-1
TGTGCCAGCAGCGCGGGATCTAGTGACTACGGGCAGTTCTTC
CASSAGSSDYGQFF
>-|TRBV5-6|-|TRBJ1-2
TGTGCCAGCAGCTCCCGGGACACTAACTATGGCTACACCTTC
CASSSRDTNYGYTF
>-|TRBV7-2|-|TRBJ1-2
TGTGCCAGCAGCTTCGCCAGGGAGAACTATGGCTACACCTTC
CASSFARENYGYTF
>-|TRBV7-9|-|TRBJ1-6
TGTGCCAGCAGCCCTCGGACAGTAACACCCCTCCACTTT
CASSPRTVTPLHF
>-|TRBV7-2|-|TRBJ2-7
TGTGCCAGCAGCGCAGGGGTACCCTACGAGCAGTACTTC
CASSAGVPYEQYF
>-|TRBV9|-|TRBJ1-4
TGTGCCAGCAGCGTTGACAGTGCAACTAATGAAAAACTGTTTTTT
CASSVDSATNEKLFF
>-|TRBV6-6|TRBD2|TRBJ2-1
TGTGCCAGCAGTTACTCAGTAGGACTAGCATATGAGCAGTTCTTC
CASSYSVGLAYEQFF
>-|TRBV5-5|-|TRBJ2-5
TGTGCCAGCACCCAAGAGACCCAGTACTTC
CASTQETQYF
>-|TRBV9|-|TRBJ2-2
TGTGCCAGCAGCGTAGTTTCAGAATACACCGGGGAGCTGTTTTTT
CASSVVSEYTGELFF
>-|TRBV11-2|-|TRBJ2-2
TGTGCCAGCAGCTTCAGGGTCACCGGGGAGCTGTTTTTT
CASSFRVTGELFF
>-|TRBV4-2|-|TRBJ2-5
TGTGCCAGCAGCCAAGACAGGGTGGGAGAGACCCAGTACTTC
CASSQDRVGETQYF
>-|TRBV11-2|-|TRBJ2-1
TGTGCCAGCAGCCTCCTTTCGGTGCTCAGCTCCTACAATGAGCAGTTCTTC
CASSLLSVLSSYNEQFF
>-|TRBV5-1|-|TRBJ2-7
TGCGCCAGCAGCTTGGAGCCAGGGGCCAGGTACGAGCAGTACTTC
CASSLEPGARYEQYF
>-|TRBV7-2|TRBD1|TRBJ1-2
TGTGCCAGCAGCAAAACCGGGACAGCATACTATGGCTACACCTTC
CASSKTGTAYYGYTF
>-|TRBV2|-|TRBJ2-7
TGTGCCAGCGGGCAGGGGCTGGTAAACTACGAGCAGTACTTC
CASGQGLVNYEQYF
>-|TRBV11-2|-|TRBJ1-4
TGTGCCAGCAGTTCGGGGGGGTTTACTAATGAAAAACTGTTTTTT
CASSSGGFTNEKLFF
>once|TRBV28|-|TRBJ2-1
TGTGCCAGCAGTCAAAATCCTAACTACAATGAGCAGTTCTTC
CASSQNPNYNEQFF
>-|TRBV7-6|-|TRBJ2-1
TGTGCCAGCAGCTCCGGGGGAGACACTAGCACCAAGCAGTTCTTC
CASSSGGDTSTKQFF
>-|TRBV11-2|-|TRBJ2-2
TGTGCCAGCAGCTACGAAACAAACACCGGGGAGCTGTTTTTT
CASSYETNTGELFF
>-|TRBV7-2|-|TRBJ2-7
TGTGCCAGCAGCTTAGATCCAGCCGTAAGCTCCTACGAGCAGTACTTC
CASSLDPAVSSYEQYF
>once|TRBV5-1|-|TRBJ2-1
TGCGCCAGCAGACTACTCCCCGCCCTCTACAATGAGCAGTTCTTC
CASRLLPALYNEQFF
>once|TRBV30|-|TRBJ1-5
TGTGCCTGGAAGGGTTTGGGGGGAAACCAGCCCCAGCATTTT
CAWKGLGGNQPQHF
>-|TRBV7-9|-|TRBJ2-1
TGTGCCAGCAGCTCCCGTAAAGGCTTGGCGGGGGCCCCCCCTGAGCAGTTCTTC
CASSSRKGLAGAPPEQFF
>-|TRBV6-6|-|TRBJ1-4
TGTGCCAGCAGTTACACGGCAACGCGCGTTGAAAAACTGTTTTTT
CASSYTATRVEKLFF
>-|TRBV28|TRBD1|TRBJ2-5
TGTGCCAGCTACGGGACAGGCGCTATCCAAGAGACCCAGTACTTC
CASYGTGAIQETQYF
>-|TRBV7-6|-|TRBJ1-3
TGTGCCAGCAGCCCCAGCTCTGGAAACACCATATATTTT
CASSPSSGNTIYF
>-|TRBV2|-|TRBJ2-5
TGTGCCAGCAGTGTCCGCGGTGGGGAGACCCAGTACTTC
CASSVRGGETQYF
>-|TRBV29-1|-|TRBJ2-7
TGCAGCGTGCCGGGGGCCTACGAGCAGTACTTC
CSVPGAYEQYF
>-|TRBV18|-|TRBJ1-1
TGTGCCAGCTCCCGGAGCGGGAACACTGAAGCTTTCTTT
CASSRSGNTEAFF